This T cell receptor (beta chain) came from a study of blood T cell repertoires in COVID-19. Participants were aged 18 to 89 years, lived in roughly 25 US areas, and enrolled virtually. This clone was recorded many times. This CDR3 is built from 13 residues. Germline V gene sequence: CDR1 MNHEY, CDR2 SVGAGI. V was trimmed by 6 bases and J by 4 bases, leaving 7 bases between them. Original processing methods: For nucleated cells, counts were estimated from reference gene primer amplification. The method was immunoSEQ multiplex PCR; TCRdb's version includes in-frame clones alone and lacks a portion of them. V, J and clone size reflect that table, while D and trimming were determined from the DNA. The sample shows around 200,000 clones, about 84% of them seen only once.

Sequences were obtained from PBMCs or T cells enriched from blood (not recorded which). This chain uses TRBV6-5 with TRBJ2-6; D remains unclear. The clonotype was recovered from a woman in her thirties or forties with acute COVID-19. The DNA for the CDR3 is TGTGCCAGCAGAGCTTCAGGGGCCAACGTCCTGACTTTC. Protein sequence: CASRASGANVLTF.